The rows below give T cell receptor beta chains drawn from one sample of a study of blood T cell repertoires in COVID-19. Profiled with immunoSEQ multiplex PCR; TCRdb holds only in-frame clones, not every one. The table has around 200,000 clones, approximately 80% seen once. Material: peripheral blood. The receptors originated from a woman between 65 and 79 years old with COVID-19, enrolled during active disease. Both conserved end residues are part of each CDR3. D genes are given only for firm matches. Size values are once, few and many counts, or a class for expanded clones, and some rows have none.

j_gene: TRBJ1-6
abundance: .
d_gene: .
v_gene: TRBV3-1/TRBV3-2
len: 12
CDR3aa: CASSQRESPLHF
CDR3nt: TGTGCCAGCAGCCAACGAGAGTCACCCCTCCACTTT

j_gene: TRBJ1-3
abundance: .
d_gene: .
v_gene: TRBV28
len: 15
CDR3aa: CASSARGAAGNTIYF
CDR3nt: TGTGCCAGCAGTGCACGGGGAGCTGCTGGAAACACCATATATTTT

j_gene: TRBJ1-6
abundance: few
d_gene: .
v_gene: TRBV19
len: 13
CDR3aa: CASNRGFNSPLHF
CDR3nt: TGTGCCAGTAACCGGGGTTTTAATTCACCCCTCCACTTT

j_gene: TRBJ1-1
abundance: .
d_gene: .
v_gene: TRBV18
len: 16
CDR3aa: CASSPRTRPMNTEAFF
CDR3nt: TGTGCCAGCTCACCCAGGACAAGACCCATGAACACTGAAGCTTTCTTT

j_gene: TRBJ1-1
abundance: .
d_gene: .
v_gene: TRBV5-1
len: 13
CDR3aa: CASTSPGQFEAFF
CDR3nt: TGCGCCAGCACCTCACCCGGACAGTTCGAAGCTTTCTTT

j_gene: TRBJ1-2
abundance: .
d_gene: .
v_gene: TRBV6-5
len: 12
CDR3aa: CASWGGGYGYTF
CDR3nt: TGTGCCAGTTGGGGGGGCGGCTATGGCTACACCTTC

j_gene: TRBJ1-3
abundance: .
d_gene: .
v_gene: TRBV15
len: 16
CDR3aa: CATSSLRGTPGNTIYF
CDR3nt: TGTGCCACCAGCAGCCTTCGCGGCACCCCTGGAAACACCATATATTTT

j_gene: TRBJ2-2
abundance: .
d_gene: TRBD1
v_gene: TRBV18
len: 16
CDR3aa: CASSPLGQVNTGELFF
CDR3nt: TGTGCCAGCTCACCATTGGGACAGGTTAACACCGGGGAGCTGTTTTTT

j_gene: TRBJ2-1
abundance: many
d_gene: TRBD2
v_gene: TRBV7-9
len: 18
CDR3aa: CASSLRGAGGPLNNEQFF
CDR3nt: TGTGCCAGCAGCCTAAGGGGAGCGGGAGGGCCGTTGAACAATGAGCAGTTCTTC

j_gene: TRBJ1-6
abundance: .
d_gene: TRBD1
v_gene: TRBV15
len: 15
CDR3aa: CATSREGTGSSPLHF
CDR3nt: TGTGCCACCAGCAGAGAGGGGACAGGGTCTTCACCCCTCCACTTT

j_gene: TRBJ2-3
abundance: .
d_gene: TRBD1
v_gene: TRBV5-6
len: 16
CDR3aa: CASSLFRQGDRDTQYF
CDR3nt: TGTGCCAGCAGCTTGTTTAGACAGGGGGATAGGGATACGCAGTATTTT

j_gene: TRBJ1-2
abundance: .
d_gene: .
v_gene: TRBV15
len: 15
CDR3aa: CATSREDSAPYGYTF
CDR3nt: TGTGCCACCAGCAGGGAAGACAGCGCACCATATGGCTACACCTTC

j_gene: TRBJ2-2
abundance: once
d_gene: .
v_gene: TRBV3-1/TRBV3-2
len: 17
CDR3aa: CASSQAQVGAGTGELFF
CDR3nt: TGTGCCAGCAGCCAAGCTCAGGTGGGAGCGGGCACCGGGGAGCTGTTTTTT

j_gene: TRBJ1-1
abundance: .
d_gene: TRBD1
v_gene: TRBV6-5
len: 15
CDR3aa: CASSYFGTGGTEAFF
CDR3nt: TGTGCCAGCAGTTACTTCGGGACAGGGGGCACTGAAGCTTTCTTT

j_gene: TRBJ2-5
abundance: once
d_gene: .
v_gene: TRBV7-9
len: 12
CDR3aa: CASSLNNRQGDF
CDR3nt: TGTGCCAGCAGCTTAAATAATCGTCAAGGAGACTTC

j_gene: TRBJ2-2
abundance: .
d_gene: .
v_gene: TRBV19
len: 17
CDR3aa: CASQLAGDTGYTGELFF
CDR3nt: TGTGCCAGTCAACTGGCCGGGGACACCGGCTACACCGGGGAGCTGTTTTTT

j_gene: TRBJ1-1
abundance: .
d_gene: .
v_gene: TRBV28
len: 15
CDR3aa: CASSLPSQVSYEAFF
CDR3nt: TGTGCCAGCAGTTTACCCTCCCAGGTTTCCTATGAAGCTTTCTTT

j_gene: TRBJ1-2
abundance: .
d_gene: TRBD1
v_gene: TRBV19
len: 14
CDR3aa: CASRQGQNPYGYTF
CDR3nt: TGTGCCAGTAGACAGGGACAGAACCCGTATGGCTACACCTTC

j_gene: TRBJ1-1
abundance: .
d_gene: .
v_gene: TRBV6-1
len: 14
CDR3aa: CASSELAGLAEAFF
CDR3nt: TGTGCCAGCAGTGAATTGGCAGGGCTTGCTGAAGCTTTCTTT

j_gene: TRBJ2-7
abundance: .
d_gene: .
v_gene: TRBV27
len: 11
CDR3aa: CASSLRGEQYF
CDR3nt: TGTGCCAGCAGTCTCAGGGGCGAGCAGTACTTC

j_gene: TRBJ1-1
abundance: .
d_gene: .
v_gene: TRBV29-1
len: 14
CDR3aa: CSVRAGSLITEAFF
CDR3nt: TGCAGCGTGAGGGCGGGCTCATTGATAACTGAAGCTTTCTTT

j_gene: TRBJ2-7
abundance: .
d_gene: TRBD2
v_gene: TRBV9
len: 16
CDR3aa: CASSVVGLADQYEQYF
CDR3nt: TGTGCCAGCAGCGTAGTGGGTCTAGCGGACCAGTACGAGCAGTACTTC

j_gene: TRBJ1-5
abundance: .
d_gene: .
v_gene: TRBV19
len: 15
CDR3aa: CASSSPPGGVQPQHF
CDR3nt: TGTGCCAGTAGTAGCCCCCCGGGGGGGGTTCAGCCCCAGCATTTT

j_gene: TRBJ1-3
abundance: .
d_gene: TRBD1
v_gene: TRBV4-1
len: 17
CDR3aa: CASSRQGNNIGGHTIYF
CDR3nt: TGCGCCAGCAGCCGACAGGGGAACAACATAGGTGGGCACACCATATATTTT

j_gene: TRBJ2-3
abundance: once
d_gene: TRBD1
v_gene: TRBV3-1/TRBV3-2
len: 15
CDR3aa: CASSQVGRGTDTQYF
CDR3nt: TGTGCCAGCAGCCAAGTCGGCAGGGGGACAGATACGCAGTATTTT

j_gene: TRBJ1-3
abundance: once
d_gene: .
v_gene: TRBV4-1
len: 16
CDR3aa: CASSQDGQGNRNTIYF
CDR3nt: TGCGCCAGCAGCCAAGACGGTCAGGGGAATAGAAACACCATATATTTT

j_gene: TRBJ1-2
abundance: .
d_gene: .
v_gene: TRBV28
len: 11
CDR3aa: CASSFFDGYTF
CDR3nt: TGTGCCAGCAGTTTTTTCGATGGCTACACCTTC

j_gene: TRBJ1-5
abundance: .
d_gene: .
v_gene: TRBV19
len: 14
CDR3aa: CASNGEIGSQPQHF
CDR3nt: TGTGCCAGTAATGGGGAGATAGGGAGTCAGCCCCAGCATTTT

j_gene: TRBJ1-1
abundance: .
d_gene: .
v_gene: TRBV6-5
len: 13
CDR3aa: CASEGTYITEAFF
CDR3nt: TGTGCCAGCGAGGGGACTTATATCACTGAAGCTTTCTTT

j_gene: TRBJ2-7
abundance: .
d_gene: .
v_gene: TRBV28
len: 12
CDR3aa: CASAQRAYEQYF
CDR3nt: TGTGCCAGCGCCCAGCGCGCCTACGAGCAGTACTTC

j_gene: TRBJ1-6
abundance: .
d_gene: TRBD1
v_gene: TRBV10-1
len: 15
CDR3aa: CASSRDRGKNSPLHF
CDR3nt: TGCGCCAGCAGCCGCGACAGGGGGAAAAATTCACCCCTCCACTTT

j_gene: TRBJ1-2
abundance: .
d_gene: .
v_gene: TRBV2
len: 13
CDR3aa: CASSAETLDGYTF
CDR3nt: TGTGCCAGCAGTGCCGAGACACTGGATGGCTACACCTTC

j_gene: TRBJ2-5
abundance: .
d_gene: .
v_gene: TRBV18
len: 14
CDR3aa: CASSPRGGEETQYF
CDR3nt: TGTGCCAGCTCACCCCGTGGAGGGGAAGAGACCCAGTACTTC

j_gene: TRBJ2-3
abundance: .
d_gene: .
v_gene: TRBV3-1/TRBV3-2
len: 14
CDR3aa: CASRQQGSPDTQYF
CDR3nt: TGTGCCAGCAGGCAGCAGGGGAGCCCAGATACGCAGTATTTT

j_gene: TRBJ1-5
abundance: .
d_gene: TRBD1
v_gene: TRBV19
len: 16
CDR3aa: CASSPLRQGANQPQHF
CDR3nt: TGTGCCAGTAGTCCCTTGAGACAGGGCGCAAATCAGCCCCAGCATTTT

j_gene: TRBJ2-3
abundance: .
d_gene: .
v_gene: TRBV4-1
len: 16
CDR3aa: CASSQDPTGVKDTQYF
CDR3nt: TGCGCCAGCAGCCAAGACCCGACAGGCGTTAAGGATACGCAGTATTTT

j_gene: TRBJ2-7
abundance: .
d_gene: .
v_gene: TRBV6-4
len: 13
CDR3aa: CASAQERGDEQYF
CDR3nt: TGTGCCAGCGCCCAAGAACGCGGGGACGAGCAGTACTTC

j_gene: TRBJ2-3
abundance: .
d_gene: .
v_gene: TRBV27
len: 16
CDR3aa: CASSPAAGAGTDTQYF
CDR3nt: TGTGCCAGCAGTCCCGCGGCGGGGGCCGGCACAGATACGCAGTATTTT

j_gene: TRBJ2-7
abundance: .
d_gene: .
v_gene: TRBV19
len: 14
CDR3aa: CASSIDWQTYEQYF
CDR3nt: TGTGCCAGTAGTATAGATTGGCAGACCTACGAGCAGTACTTC

j_gene: TRBJ2-1
abundance: .
d_gene: TRBD2
v_gene: TRBV19
len: 18
CDR3aa: CASSIVARLAGGYNEQFF
CDR3nt: TGTGCCAGTAGTATAGTCGCCAGACTAGCGGGGGGCTACAATGAGCAGTTCTTC

j_gene: TRBJ1-5
abundance: .
d_gene: TRBD1
v_gene: TRBV2
len: 16
CDR3aa: CASRRGRDRVNQPQHF
CDR3nt: TGTGCCAGCAGGAGGGGGAGGGACAGGGTCAATCAGCCCCAGCATTTT

j_gene: TRBJ2-2
abundance: .
d_gene: TRBD1
v_gene: TRBV7-2
len: 16
CDR3aa: CASSSGGSLRNGELFF
CDR3nt: TGTGCCAGCAGCTCAGGGGGTTCCCTAAGAAACGGGGAGCTGTTTTTT

j_gene: TRBJ1-2
abundance: .
d_gene: .
v_gene: TRBV6-5
len: 12
CDR3aa: CASSPSGDGYTF
CDR3nt: TGTGCCAGCAGTCCGAGCGGGGATGGCTACACCTTC